The 30 T cell receptor beta chains given below trace back to one sample, sequenced in a study of T-cell reconstitution after alpha-beta-depleted transplantation in children. During its preparation, the TCRbeta library received unique molecular identifiers. A single record per CDR3 protein comes from TCRdb applying MiXCR to the PCR reads. The repertoire holds hundreds of thousands of distinct CDR3 sequences, with roughly 15% as singletons. The specimen comprised PBMCs from the stem cell graft donor, sampled from the stem cell graft. These receptors were obtained from a human donor who donated a stem cell graft to a child with acute myeloid leukemia.

This clonotype was seen ten or more times. This rearrangement joins TRBV6-2 or TRBV6-3 to TRBJ1-6, with 7 bases that match TRBD1. CDR3 length: 18 residues. Germline assignment: CDR1 MNHEY and CDR2 SVGEGT. The V and J ends lost 0 bases and 6 bases, in that order; junction bases with no gene match: 11. CDR3 nucleotides: TGTGCCAGCAGTTACTCCCCTAACAGGGGCACTACTAATTCACCCCTCCACTTT. As protein: CASSYSPNRGTTNSPLHF.

The chain carries TRBV5-5 and TRBJ1-4, with a tentative D call TRBD1 (6 bases). This CDR3 is built from 16 residues. V lost 2 bases and J lost 4, with 15 bases in between. The germline gives CDR1 SGHKS, CDR2 YYEKEE (reference sequence). The CDR3 DNA sequence: TGTGCCAGCAGCTTTCTGTCGACAGGCTATAATGAAAAACTGTTTTTT. Translated: CASSFLSTGYNEKLFF. Full variable domain (rest looked up from reference TRBV5-5 and TRBJ1-4): DAGVTQSPTHLIKTRGQQVTLRCSPISGHKSVSWYQQVLGQGPQFIFQYYEKEERGRGNFPDRFSARQFPNYSSELNVNALLLGDSALYLCASSFLSTGYNEKLFFGSGTQLSVL.

Here the CDR3 reads CASSYRYQPQHF. The CDR3 nucleotides read TGTGCCAGCAGCTACAGGTATCAGCCCCAGCATTTT. V and J are TRBV28 and TRBJ1-5; possibly TRBD1 for D (5 bases). CDR1 and CDR2 from the germline V gene are MDHEN and SYDVKM. The ends were cut back, 6 bases at V and 5 bases at J, with 8 bases in the middle. The CDR3 has 12 amino acids.

This clonotype showed up just a few times. The rearrangement links TRBV7-3 to TRBJ2-3; 10 positions match TRBD2. The CDR3 has 15 amino acids. The J segment lost 2 bases and the V segment lost 4 bases, leaving 3 bases of the junction unmatched. Germline V CDR1 and CDR2: SGHTA, FQGTGA. Written as DNA, the CDR3 is TGTGCCAGCAGCTATAGCGGGGGGCACACAGATACGCAGTATTTT. It encodes CASSYSGGHTDTQYF. Using reference TRBV7-3 and TRBJ2-3 for the parts outside the CDR3, the full variable domain is GAGVSQTPSNKVTEKGKYVELRCDPISGHTALYWYRQSLGQGPEFLIYFQGTGAADDSGLPNDRFFAVRPEGSVSTLKIQRTERGDSAVYLCASSYSGGHTDTQYFGPGTRLTVL.

The sample holds many counts of this clonotype. The chain employs TRBV20-1 and TRBJ1-2, with 8 positions matching TRBD1. J lost 8 bases, V lost 4 bases, and 6 bases had no gene match. Germline CDR1 is DFQATT and CDR2 is SNEGSKA (reference sequence). This CDR3 is 12 amino acids long. The CDR3 region has the DNA TGCAGTGCTAATACAGGGGGACGGGGCTACACCTTC. This codes for CSANTGGRGYTF.

This clonotype was detected a few times. The V call is TRBV12-3 or TRBV12-4, the J call TRBJ1-3, with 8 bases that match TRBD1. The ends lost 5 bases at V and 2 bases at J; junction bases unmatched: 11. This CDR3 is built from 17 residues. CDR3 protein: CASSGGAGQVTGNTIYF. In nucleotides, the CDR3 is TGTGCCAGCAGTGGAGGGGCGGGACAGGTTACTGGAAACACCATATATTTT.

This clonotype has a count of ten or more. The chain employs TRBV20-1 and TRBJ2-7; a weak D match, TRBD2 (5 bases). Deletions cut 6 bases from V and 4 bases from J, with 16 bases between. The CDR3 consists of 13 residues. Per germline, CDR1 DFQATT and CDR2 SNEGSKA (reference sequence). The DNA for the CDR3 is TGCAGTGCCGGGTCAAGCGGCGTTTACGAGCAGTACGTC. It yields the protein CSAGSSGVYEQYV.

J is TRBJ1-1 and V is TRBV10-3, with TRBD1 matching over 8 bases. Germline trimming cut 6 bases from V and 0 bases from J; bases unmatched to any gene: 3. Germline V lookup: CDR1 ENHRY, CDR2 SYGVKD. The CDR3 length is 14 residues. The CDR3 sequence: CAIRGTGLNTEAFF. The CDR3 DNA follows: TGTGCCATCAGGGGGACAGGCCTGAACACTGAAGCTTTCTTT.

This clonotype has a count of ten or more. V and J are TRBV6-4 and TRBJ1-2; maybe TRBD1 (5 bases). CDR1 is MRHNA and CDR2 is SNTAGT in the germline V gene. The CDR3 contains 15 residues. The ends were cut back, 0 bases at V and 6 bases at J, with 14 bases in the middle. The CDR3, as DNA: TGTGCCAGCAGTGACTCGAATGCAGGGATCAATGGCTACACCTTC. Translation: CASSDSNAGINGYTF.

This clonotype was counted many times. This chain uses TRBV5-8 with TRBJ2-1, with 8 bases matching TRBD1. V shed 5 bases, J shed 6 bases, and the junction held 4 bases outside the gene matches. The CDR3 totals 13 residues. Germline V gene lookup returns CDR1 SGHTS and CDR2 YDEGEE. CDR3 sequence: CASRQGGGNEQFF. The CDR3 nucleotides are TGTGCCAGCAGACAGGGGGGCGGCAATGAGCAGTTCTTC.

This clonotype was observed a handful of times. The rearrangement joins TRBV5-1 to TRBJ2-5; no clear D gene. The length of the CDR3 is 13 residues. The germline V and J ends were trimmed by 0 bases and 0 bases, with 3 bases remaining between them. Per the germline V gene, CDR1 is SGHRS and CDR2 is YFSETQ. This CDR3 is CASSLDDQETQYF. The DNA for the CDR3 is TGCGCCAGCAGCTTGGACGACCAAGAGACCCAGTACTTC.

The V and J genes are TRBV5-1 and TRBJ2-7; D is undetermined. Germline-derived CDR1 and CDR2 are SGHRS and YFSETQ. V was clipped by 0 bases and J by 0 bases, with 7 bases between them. There are 14 residues in the CDR3. The CDR3 DNA sequence: TGCGCCAGCAGCTTGGGGCCGGACTCCTACGAGCAGTACTTC. This sequence encodes CASSLGPDSYEQYF.

This clonotype was detected many times. The chain combines TRBV29-1 with TRBJ1-1; D is uncertain. V shed 4 bases and J shed 2 bases, with 8 bases lying between them. Germline-derived CDR1 and CDR2 are SQVTM and ANQGSEA. The CDR3 is made up of 12 amino acids. CDR3 sequence reads: CSVGSINTEAFF. The CDR3 region has the DNA TGCAGCGTTGGCAGCATAAACACTGAAGCTTTCTTT.

This clonotype was counted ten times or more. V is TRBV5-1 and J is TRBJ2-1; possibly TRBD1 for D (5 bases). Germline V gene sequence: CDR1 SGHRS, CDR2 YFSETQ. CDR3 size: 12 residues. V was pared by 4 bases and J by 5 bases, with 7 bases between. The CDR3 sequence is CASSQQDNEQFF. DNA for the CDR3: TGCGCCAGCAGCCAACAGGACAATGAGCAGTTCTTC.

This clonotype has at least ten counts. This chain links TRBV20-1 with TRBJ1-5; D perhaps matches TRBD1 (5 bases). The germline gives CDR1 DFQATT, CDR2 SNEGSKA (reference sequence). V shed 0 bases and J shed 5 bases, with 5 bases lying between them. CDR3 length: 12 residues. The CDR3 sequence: CSARDRDQPQHF. CDR3 sequence (DNA): TGCAGTGCTAGAGACAGGGATCAGCCCCAGCATTTT.

This clonotype was seen a handful of times. The chain carries TRBV4-3 and TRBJ2-3; 7 bases line up with TRBD2. This CDR3 region has 17 residues. The junction had 7 bases not matched to a gene; V was cut back by 1 base and J by 0 bases. CDR1 and CDR2 (germline): LGHNA, YSLEER. Here the CDR3 DNA reads TGCGCCAGCAGCCAAGCCCCGCTGCGGGAGAGCACAGATACGCAGTATTTT. Encoded protein: CASSQAPLRESTDTQYF.

This clonotype was recorded many times. This rearrangement joins TRBV7-8 to TRBJ2-5; D gene unclear. With 4 bases removed from V and 5 bases from J, the gap between germline ends came to 14 bases. This CDR3 has 14 amino acids. The germline V gene encodes CDR1 SGHVS and CDR2 FQNEAQ. CDR3 nucleotides: TGTGCCAGCAGCTGGGCCTTGGAGTCCGAGACCCAGTACTTC. Translated: CASSWALESETQYF.

This clonotype was seen repeatedly, ten times or more. The V call is TRBV27, the J call TRBJ2-1; TRBD1 matches 8 bases. Germline V gene lookup returns CDR1 MNHEY and CDR2 SMNVEV (reference sequence). Losses at the gene ends were 8 bases for V and 0 bases for J; bases not matched to a gene: 3. The CDR3 runs to 14 residues. The CDR3 here is CASWTGSSYNEQFF. The CDR3 region has the DNA TGTGCCAGCTGGACAGGGAGCTCCTACAATGAGCAGTTCTTC.

This chain uses TRBV29-1 with TRBJ1-1, with unresolved D. The germline CDR1 and CDR2 sequences are SQVTM and ANQGSEA. Trimming removed 7 bases at V and 4 bases at J, with 10 bases between. The CDR3 length is 11 residues. The CDR3 DNA reads as TGCAGCGCCGGGTTTCCCACTGAAGCTTTCTTT. This sequence encodes CSAGFPTEAFF.

The sample holds many counts of this clonotype. CDR3 DNA sequence: TGCGCCAGCAGCTTGGGGCCTCTGAACACCGGGGAGCTGTTTTTT. Its protein product is CASSLGPLNTGELFF. The V gene is TRBV5-1, the J gene TRBJ2-2; no firm D call. This CDR3 spans 15 amino acids. The germline V gene has CDR1 SGHRS and CDR2 YFSETQ. The V and J ends lost 0 bases and 1 base respectively, with 7 bases between them. Full variable domain (missing parts from reference TRBV5-1 and TRBJ2-2): KAGVTQTPRYLIKTRGQQVTLSCSPISGHRSVSWYQQTPGQGLQFLFEYFSETQRNKGNFPGRFSGRQFSNSRSEMNVSTLELGDSALYLCASSLGPLNTGELFFGEGSRLTVL.

This clonotype was seen ten or more times. V usage is TRBV5-4 and J usage is TRBJ2-2; 8 bases are a match to TRBD1. The CDR3 runs to 12 residues. CDR1 is SGHNT, CDR2 YYREEE, per germline (reference sequence). Trimming cost V 4 bases and J 12 bases; bases outside gene matches: 5. This chain's CDR3 is CASSNQGAKLFF. The CDR3 nucleotides are TGTGCCAGCAGCAATCAGGGGGCAAAGCTGTTTTTT.

This clonotype appeared many times. The gene calls are TRBV20-1 and TRBJ2-3; no reliable D call. Germline loops: CDR1 DFQATT, CDR2 SNEGSKA (reference sequence). V was trimmed by 5 bases and J by 1 base, leaving 10 bases between them. This CDR3 contains 13 residues. This CDR3 is CSAPLQRTDTQYF. Written as DNA, the CDR3 is TGCAGTGCTCCCTTGCAGCGCACAGATACGCAGTATTTT.

This clonotype appeared many times. The chain couples TRBV10-3 to TRBJ2-7, with 8 bases matching TRBD2. The CDR3 runs to 14 residues. Trimming at V came to 6 bases and at J to 1 base, leaving 5 bases not matched to a gene. In germline, CDR1 is ENHRY, CDR2 SYGVKD. The CDR3 here is CAIRDSGDSYEQYF. The CDR3, as DNA: TGTGCCATCAGGGATAGCGGGGATTCCTACGAGCAGTACTTC.

This clonotype showed up many times. The V and J genes are TRBV12-3 or TRBV12-4 and TRBJ1-1; weak D call: TRBD1 (5 bases). V gave up 5 bases and J gave up 5 bases, with 9 bases separating them. This CDR3 spans 12 amino acids. The DNA of the CDR3 is TGTGCCAGCAGTCCATACAGGACTGAAGCTTTCTTT. Amino acid sequence: CASSPYRTEAFF.

This chain joins TRBV5-1 and TRBJ2-1, with 8 bases fitting TRBD2. Looked up from germline, CDR1 is SGHRS and CDR2 is YFSETQ. The CDR3 contains 13 residues. Trimming took 4 bases from V and 8 from J; bases not matched to a gene: 5. This CDR3 is CASSVGRGDEQFF. CDR3 DNA sequence: TGCGCCAGCAGCGTCGGGAGGGGCGATGAGCAGTTCTTC.

At least ten counts were recorded for this clonotype. The chain employs TRBV25-1 and TRBJ2-1; a possible D gene is TRBD1 (5 bases). The CDR3 has 14 residues. CDR1 and CDR2 (germline): MGHDK, SYGVNS. V was shortened by 10 bases and J by 7 bases, with 20 bases between the two germline ends. Here the CDR3 DNA reads TGTGCCACCACCGTAGGGGCCGCCCTGAATGAGCAGTTCTTC. Protein sequence: CATTVGAALNEQFF.

The chain recombines TRBV21-1 with TRBJ2-7; the table names TRBD1, a call not compared with the DNA. TRBV21-1 is noted as a pseudogene. The CDR3 is 17 residues long. The CDR3 loop reads CASTEGEPRLKLGEQYV. As DNA, the CDR3 is TGTGCCAGCACGGAAGGGGAACCCCGGTTAAAGTTGGGCGAGCAGTACGTC.

This clonotype was counted ten times or more. The chain couples TRBV10-3 to TRBJ1-1; unclear D gene. Germline CDR1 ENHRY, CDR2 SYGVKD. The V and J ends lost 2 bases and 7 bases respectively, with 8 bases between them. The CDR3 covers 12 residues. CDR3 loop: CAISEDPNEAFF. As DNA, the CDR3 is TGTGCCATCAGTGAGGATCCTAATGAAGCTTTCTTT.

The J gene is TRBJ2-3, the V gene TRBV9; the D gene is possibly TRBD2 (7 bases). V shed 3 bases and J shed 3 bases, with 14 bases lying between them. The CDR3 loop spans 15 amino acids. Germline CDR1 is SGDLS and CDR2 is YYNGEE. The CDR3 nucleotides read TGTGCCAGCAGCGCCCGGGGGGCACGGACAGATACGCAGTATTTT. As protein: CASSARGARTDTQYF.

The genes are TRBV4-2 and TRBJ1-1, with 7 nucleotides matching TRBD1. The V and J ends lost 0 bases and 3 bases, in that order; junction bases with no gene match: 7. Germline assignment: CDR1 LGHNA and CDR2 YNFKEQ. The CDR3 contains 16 residues. CDR3 residues: CASSQDRYQGDTEAFF. CDR3 nucleotide sequence: TGTGCCAGCAGCCAAGATCGCTACCAGGGGGACACTGAAGCTTTCTTT.